The entry below describes one T cell receptor (beta chain). Its antigen is as yet unknown. Sequenced by immunoSEQ multiplex PCR; TCRdb stores in-frame clones only, minus some. This sample has 150,000 to 200,000 clones, with 90% found just once. V lost 5 bases and J lost 7; bases outside the gene matches: 13. This CDR3 region has 15 residues. CDR1 and CDR2 from the germline V gene are LNHDA and SQIVND (reference sequence). These data belong to a study of T cell responses to AZD1222 COVID-19 vaccine. Study-level results: Spike-wide vaccine-associated CD4 TCRs dominated at 160-218 and 743-854.

The starting material was peripheral blood, obtained 28 days after the second dose of the MenACWY control vaccine. The TCR comes from an adult who received the MenACWY meningococcal vaccine as a control. This rearrangement joins TRBV19 to TRBJ1-2, with 7 bases that match TRBD1. The CDR3 loop reads CASSDEGAQRRGYTF. CDR3 coding DNA: TGTGCCAGTAGTGATGAGGGGGCGCAACGGCGTGGCTACACCTTC.